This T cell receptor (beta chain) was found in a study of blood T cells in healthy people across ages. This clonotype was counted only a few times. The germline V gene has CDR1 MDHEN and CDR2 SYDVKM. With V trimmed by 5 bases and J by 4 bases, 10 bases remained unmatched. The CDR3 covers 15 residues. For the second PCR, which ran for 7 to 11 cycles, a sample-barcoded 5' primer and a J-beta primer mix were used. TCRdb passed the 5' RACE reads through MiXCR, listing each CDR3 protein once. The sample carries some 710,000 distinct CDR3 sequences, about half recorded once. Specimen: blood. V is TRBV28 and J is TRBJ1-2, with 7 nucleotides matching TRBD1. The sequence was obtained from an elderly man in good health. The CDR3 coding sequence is TGTGCCAGCAGTCTGGGACAGTCCCGGGGCTATGGCTACACCTTC. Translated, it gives CASSLGQSRGYGYTF.